This T cell receptor beta chain was captured by sequencing in a study of cytomegalovirus exposure and HLA in healthy donors. The study's findings and limits: Researchers left out some V segments, among them TRBV6-2 and TRBV6-3, as indistinguishable. In a later analysis, TCR beta V- and J-gene trimming was associated with a missense DCLRE1C variant. The availability of immune exposure information extended only to CMV serostatus.

The PCR ran on 60 Vbeta and 13 Jbeta primers. Sequencing used immunoSEQ multiplex PCR; TCRdb keeps in-frame clones, though not all of them. The sample consists of 200,000 to 250,000 clones, less than 85% of them appearing once. With respect to this clone: The antigen is undetermined.

The ends lost 6 bases at V and 7 bases at J; junction bases unmatched: 21. Germline assignment: CDR1 SGHAT and CDR2 FQDESV (reference sequence). The CDR3 is made up of 17 amino acids. The source material was PBMCs. The V and J genes are TRBV11-1 and TRBJ2-7; 7 bases map to TRBD2. The receptor was isolated from a man aged 18 to 29 in good health and CMV-seronegative. The CDR3, as DNA: TGTGCCAGCAGTTGGACCCTTAGGCCGGGGGGAAAGGGAGAGCAGTACTTC. Protein: CASSWTLRPGGKGEQYF.